A selection of T cell receptor beta chains follows, all from one sample in a study of CD8 T cells in ankylosing spondylitis. TCRdb re-analysed the 5' RACE reads in MiXCR, keeping a single row per CDR3 protein. The table shows hundreds of thousands of distinct CDR3 sequences, with approximately 24% occurring only once. The specimen was blood, either unsorted or a sorted T cell fraction (not recorded which). All receptors derive from a male donor with ankylosing spondylitis or in good health (not recorded which). Both conserved end residues are part of each CDR3. Fields, in order: D gene, J gene, clone size, V gene, CDR3 DNA, CDR3 protein. A D gene is named only where the DNA matches it firmly. Only some rows state a clone size, as once, few, many or a class for expanded clones.

d_call: .
j_call: TRBJ2-5
clone_size: .
v_call: TRBV7-7
cdr3_nt: TGTGCTAGCAGCCCCCCTACGAACCAAGAGACCCAGTACTTC
cdr3_aa: CASSPPTNQETQYF

d_call: .
j_call: TRBJ2-1
clone_size: many
v_call: TRBV19
cdr3_nt: TGTGCCAGTAGTATAACGCCCCGGGAGCGAAATGAGCAGTTCTTC
cdr3_aa: CASSITPRERNEQFF

d_call: .
j_call: TRBJ2-5
clone_size: many
v_call: TRBV5-6
cdr3_nt: TGTGCCAGCAGCTTGATCCAGGGATCCCAAGAGACCCAGTACTTC
cdr3_aa: CASSLIQGSQETQYF

d_call: .
j_call: TRBJ2-7
clone_size: many
v_call: TRBV29-1
cdr3_nt: TGCAGCGTCTCGGACAGAACCTACGAGCAGTACTTC
cdr3_aa: CSVSDRTYEQYF

d_call: .
j_call: TRBJ2-7
clone_size: few
v_call: TRBV4-2
cdr3_nt: TGTGCCAGCAGCCAAGCTCAGACTTCTGACTACGAGCAGTACTTC
cdr3_aa: CASSQAQTSDYEQYF

d_call: .
j_call: TRBJ1-4
clone_size: .
v_call: TRBV6-5
cdr3_nt: TGTGCCAGCAGTTACTCAGGGGCAACTAATGAAAAACTGTTTTTT
cdr3_aa: CASSYSGATNEKLFF

d_call: .
j_call: TRBJ2-5
clone_size: many
v_call: TRBV20-1
cdr3_nt: TGCAGTGCTAGTATGGGAGGAGAAGAGACCCAGTACTTC
cdr3_aa: CSASMGGEETQYF

d_call: .
j_call: TRBJ2-1
clone_size: .
v_call: TRBV29-1
cdr3_nt: TGCAGCGTTGACGCTAGTACCTTAGGGAATGAGCAGTTCTTC
cdr3_aa: CSVDASTLGNEQFF

d_call: .
j_call: TRBJ2-1
clone_size: .
v_call: TRBV20-1
cdr3_nt: TGCAGTGCAAGTGACTACAATGAGCAGTTCTTC
cdr3_aa: CSASDYNEQFF

d_call: .
j_call: TRBJ1-3
clone_size: many
v_call: TRBV29-1
cdr3_nt: TGCAGCGTTTCGGTCGGGGACGGAGGAAACACCATATATTTT
cdr3_aa: CSVSVGDGGNTIYF

d_call: TRBD1
j_call: TRBJ2-4
clone_size: .
v_call: TRBV6-1
cdr3_nt: TGTGCCAGCAGGGAGACACAGGGGGCAGGGAACATTCAGTACTTC
cdr3_aa: CASRETQGAGNIQYF

d_call: .
j_call: TRBJ1-6
clone_size: few
v_call: TRBV12-3/TRBV12-4
cdr3_nt: TGTGCCAGCAGTTTCACTGCGGATTCACCCCTCCACTTT
cdr3_aa: CASSFTADSPLHF

d_call: .
j_call: TRBJ2-7
clone_size: .
v_call: TRBV10-3
cdr3_nt: TGTGCCACCGCGACAGTCTCCTACGAGCAGTACTTC
cdr3_aa: CATATVSYEQYF

d_call: .
j_call: TRBJ1-2
clone_size: many
v_call: TRBV2
cdr3_nt: TGTGCCAGCAGTGCAGCAGTTTCTGACTATGGCTACACCTTC
cdr3_aa: CASSAAVSDYGYTF

d_call: .
j_call: TRBJ1-6
clone_size: .
v_call: TRBV7-9
cdr3_nt: TGTGCCACCTCAGAGGGGGTAAATTCACCCCTCCACTTT
cdr3_aa: CATSEGVNSPLHF

d_call: .
j_call: TRBJ2-7
clone_size: few
v_call: TRBV20-1
cdr3_nt: TGCAGTGCTAGCCCAGGGAAGAACGAGCAGTACTTC
cdr3_aa: CSASPGKNEQYF

d_call: .
j_call: TRBJ2-7
clone_size: .
v_call: TRBV5-1
cdr3_nt: TGCGCCAGCAGCACCAGTTCCGTAAGCGAGCAGTACTTC
cdr3_aa: CASSTSSVSEQYF

d_call: TRBD1
j_call: TRBJ1-5
clone_size: few
v_call: TRBV29-1
cdr3_nt: TGCAGCGTTGAAGAGAGGACAGGGTCCGATCAGCCCCAGCATTTT
cdr3_aa: CSVEERTGSDQPQHF

d_call: TRBD2
j_call: TRBJ2-3
clone_size: .
v_call: TRBV20-1
cdr3_nt: TGCAGTGCTAGTAGAGCAGCGGGAGATACAGATACGCAGTATTTT
cdr3_aa: CSASRAAGDTDTQYF

d_call: .
j_call: TRBJ2-7
clone_size: .
v_call: TRBV5-1
cdr3_nt: TGCGCCAGCAGCTTGGCCCAACGTGGGGGTAGCAGCGCCTACGAGCAGTACTTC
cdr3_aa: CASSLAQRGGSSAYEQYF

d_call: .
j_call: TRBJ2-7
clone_size: many
v_call: TRBV20-1
cdr3_nt: TGCAGTGCCGCATCGGGTAGCGCGTCCTACGAGCAGTACTTC
cdr3_aa: CSAASGSASYEQYF

d_call: TRBD1
j_call: TRBJ2-7
clone_size: .
v_call: TRBV3-1
cdr3_nt: TGTGCCAGCCGCCAAGGACAGGGTACCTACGAGCAGTACTTC
cdr3_aa: CASRQGQGTYEQYF

d_call: TRBD2
j_call: TRBJ2-7
clone_size: .
v_call: TRBV20-1
cdr3_nt: TGCAGTGCTAGGGAGACTAGCGGGTTGCAAGAGCAGTACTTC
cdr3_aa: CSARETSGLQEQYF

d_call: TRBD1
j_call: TRBJ2-7
clone_size: .
v_call: TRBV29-1
cdr3_nt: TGCAGCGTAAGCCGGGACAGGGTCCACGAGCAGTACTTC
cdr3_aa: CSVSRDRVHEQYF

d_call: .
j_call: TRBJ2-7
clone_size: many
v_call: TRBV10-3
cdr3_nt: TGTGCCATCAGTGACGGCAGGGGCGAGCAGTACTTC
cdr3_aa: CAISDGRGEQYF

d_call: .
j_call: TRBJ1-1
clone_size: few
v_call: TRBV20-1
cdr3_nt: TGCAGTGCCAGACCCCACCCTAGGGGGAACACTGAAGCTTTCTTT
cdr3_aa: CSARPHPRGNTEAFF

d_call: .
j_call: TRBJ1-6
clone_size: few
v_call: TRBV2
cdr3_nt: TGTGCCAGCAGCCCCCAAGGGGGACAACTTCCCCTCCACTTT
cdr3_aa: CASSPQGGQLPLHF

d_call: TRBD1
j_call: TRBJ2-7
clone_size: many
v_call: TRBV5-1
cdr3_nt: TGCGCCAGCAGCCCCCTCCCGGGACAGCAGTACGAGCAGTACTTC
cdr3_aa: CASSPLPGQQYEQYF

d_call: TRBD1
j_call: TRBJ2-3
clone_size: many
v_call: TRBV12-3/TRBV12-4
cdr3_nt: TGTGCCAGCAGTACGGACAGGGGTACGCAGTATTTT
cdr3_aa: CASSTDRGTQYF

d_call: .
j_call: TRBJ2-3
clone_size: many
v_call: TRBV7-9
cdr3_nt: TGTGCCAGCAGCTCCCAGGAACCTGTGGGCACAGATACGCAGTATTTT
cdr3_aa: CASSSQEPVGTDTQYF

d_call: .
j_call: TRBJ2-3
clone_size: many
v_call: TRBV7-9
cdr3_nt: TGTGCCAGCAGCTTAACCCAGACCGAAGATACGCAGTATTTT
cdr3_aa: CASSLTQTEDTQYF